The TCR beta chain described here comes from a study of shared clonotypes between healthy human individuals. The wider study: The study drew on two women and a few men aged 18 to 49 as donors. Each donor had three CD4 naive, three CD4 memory, two CD8 naive and one CD8 memory plate. Whole-study results and caveats: Several donors held about 5% of naive CD4 clonotypes in common.

Germline lookup yields CDR1 SGHRS and CDR2 YFSETQ. V was pared by 4 bases and J by 2 bases, with 6 bases of the junction left unmatched. CDR3 size: 14 residues. Positively selected for CCR7, the CD45RO-negative cells used as naive CD8 cells excluded terminally differentiated effector memory CD45RA+ cells. A remark on this clone: Its antigen is unknown.

Profiling relied on immunoSEQ multiplex PCR, and the TCRdb table lists in-frame clones only, not all of them. In the table there are a few million clones, around 93% of which are singletons. The TCR was taken from a man in his late teens or twenties in good health. Some clones in this sample may be carry-over from other donors' samples. The rearrangement uses TRBV5-1 and TRBJ2-7; 7 bases match TRBD1. Input material: naive CD8+ T cells from PBMCs. The CDR3 nucleotides are TGCGCCAGCAGCGAGACAGGGATCCCCTACGAGCAGTACTTC. Translated, it gives CASSETGIPYEQYF.